A single sample gave rise to the 3 T cell receptor beta chains below, sequenced in a study of T cell repertoires in cytomegalovirus infection. TCRdb independently ran MiXCR on the reads; one entry per CDR3 protein. The profile shows under 600,000 distinct CDR3 sequences, approximately 15% of them singletons. Sample: CD8+ T cells from PBMCs. All receptors come from a human donor in good health (CMV status not recorded). Some clones in this sample may be carry-over from other donors' samples.

V is TRBV25-1 and J is TRBJ2-1, with TRBD2 identical over 7 bases. The V gene end was trimmed by 7 bases and the J gene end by 6 bases; junction bases not matched to a gene: 9. This CDR3 is built from 14 residues. The germline V gene encodes CDR1 MGHDK and CDR2 SYGVNS. CDR3 region: CASTRGWEGNEQFF. The CDR3 DNA reads as TGTGCCAGCACCAGAGGCTGGGAGGGCAATGAGCAGTTCTTC.

The V and J genes are TRBV29-1 and TRBJ2-2; 8 bases fit TRBD1. Germline trimming cut 6 bases from V and 4 bases from J; bases unmatched to any gene: 4. Germline-derived CDR1 and CDR2 are SQVTM and ANQGSEA. The CDR3 has 13 amino acids. CDR3 nucleotide sequence: TGCAGCGTCACAGGGGGAGGCACCGGGGAGCTGTTTTTT. Encoded protein: CSVTGGGTGELFF.

This clonotype was counted many times. J is TRBJ1-1 and V is TRBV7-9; D not resolved. Germline V gene sequence: CDR1 SEHNR, CDR2 FQNEAQ (reference sequence). The CDR3 totals 12 residues. Trimming left V 5 bases short and J 4 bases short, with 8 bases between. The DNA for the CDR3 is TGTGCCAGCAGCCGGACGGCCACTGAAGCTTTCTTT. Its translation is CASSRTATEAFF. The variable domain in full, with the rest retrieved from reference TRBV7-9 and TRBJ1-1, is DTGVSQNPRHKITKRGQNVTFRCDPISEHNRLYWYRQTLGQGPEFLTYFQNEAQLEKSRLLSDRFSAERPKGSFSTLEIQRTEQGDSAMYLCASSRTATEAFFGQGTRLTVV.